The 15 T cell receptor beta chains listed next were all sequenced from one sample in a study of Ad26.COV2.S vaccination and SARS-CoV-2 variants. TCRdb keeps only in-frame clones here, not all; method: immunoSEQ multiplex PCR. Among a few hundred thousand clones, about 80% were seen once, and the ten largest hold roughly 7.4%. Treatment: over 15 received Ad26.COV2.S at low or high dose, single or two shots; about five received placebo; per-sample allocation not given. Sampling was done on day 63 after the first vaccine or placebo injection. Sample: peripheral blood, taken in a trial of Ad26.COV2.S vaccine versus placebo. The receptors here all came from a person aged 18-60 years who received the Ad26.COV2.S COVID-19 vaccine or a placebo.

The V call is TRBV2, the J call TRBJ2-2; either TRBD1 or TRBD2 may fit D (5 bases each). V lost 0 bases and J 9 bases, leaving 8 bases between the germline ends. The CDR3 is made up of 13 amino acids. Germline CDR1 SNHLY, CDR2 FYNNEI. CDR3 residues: CASSEAEGRELFF. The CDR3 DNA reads TGTGCCAGCAGTGAAGCAGAGGGGCGGGAGCTGTTTTTT.

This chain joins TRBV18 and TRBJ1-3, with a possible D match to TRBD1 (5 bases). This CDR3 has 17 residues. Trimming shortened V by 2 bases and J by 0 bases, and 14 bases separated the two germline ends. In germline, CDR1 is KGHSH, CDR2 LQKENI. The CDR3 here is CASSPLGVLSSGNTIYF. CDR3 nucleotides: TGTGCCAGCTCACCATTAGGGGTTCTTAGCTCTGGAAACACCATATATTTT.

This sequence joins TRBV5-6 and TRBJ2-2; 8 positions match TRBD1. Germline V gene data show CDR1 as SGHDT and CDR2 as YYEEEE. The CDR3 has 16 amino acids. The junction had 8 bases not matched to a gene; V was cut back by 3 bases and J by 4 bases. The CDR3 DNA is TGTGCCAGCAGCTACGGCGGGACAGGAAGCACCGGGGAGCTGTTTTTT. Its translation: CASSYGGTGSTGELFF.

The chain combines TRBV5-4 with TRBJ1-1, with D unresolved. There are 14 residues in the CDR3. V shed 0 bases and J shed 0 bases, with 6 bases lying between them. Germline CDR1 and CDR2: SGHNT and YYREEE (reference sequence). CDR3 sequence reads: CASSLGWMNTEAFF. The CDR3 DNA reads TGTGCCAGCAGCTTGGGTTGGATGAACACTGAAGCTTTCTTT.

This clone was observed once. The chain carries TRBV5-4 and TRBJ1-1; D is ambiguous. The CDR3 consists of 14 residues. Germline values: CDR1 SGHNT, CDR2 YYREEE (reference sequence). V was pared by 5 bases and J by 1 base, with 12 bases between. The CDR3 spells CASSLSRRNTEAFF. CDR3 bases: TGTGCCAGCAGTCTATCGAGAAGGAACACTGAAGCTTTCTTT.

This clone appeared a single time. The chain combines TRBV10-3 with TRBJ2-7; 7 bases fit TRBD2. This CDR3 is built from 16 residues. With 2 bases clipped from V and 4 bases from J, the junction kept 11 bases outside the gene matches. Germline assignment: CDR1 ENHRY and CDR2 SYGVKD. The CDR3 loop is CAISEPPRRGWYEQYF. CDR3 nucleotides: TGTGCCATCAGTGAGCCGCCGCGGCGGGGGTGGTACGAGCAGTACTTC.

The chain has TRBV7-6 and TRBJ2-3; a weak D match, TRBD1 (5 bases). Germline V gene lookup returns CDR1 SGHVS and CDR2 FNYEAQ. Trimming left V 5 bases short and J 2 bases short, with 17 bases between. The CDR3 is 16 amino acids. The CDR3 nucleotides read TGTGCCAGCAGCCTAACAGACAGTTACCTCACAGATACGCAGTATTTT. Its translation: CASSLTDSYLTDTQYF.

The CDR3 region has the DNA TGTGCCAGCAGCTTCCGTCCCTTTAGCGGGAGTGATGAGCAGTTCTTC. This encodes CASSFRPFSGSDEQFF. The V call is TRBV7-7, the J call TRBJ2-1; the match to TRBD2 covers 9 bases. There are 16 residues in the CDR3. Germline CDR1 is SSHAT and CDR2 is FNYEAQ (reference sequence). V lost 3 bases, J lost 8 bases, and 11 bases stayed unmatched. The full variable domain, with the rest looked up from reference TRBV7-7 and TRBJ2-1, is GAGVSQSPRYKVTKRGQDVTLRCDPISSHATLYWYQQALGQGPEFLTYFNYEAQPDKSGLPSDRFSAERPEGSISTLTIQRTEQRDSAMYRCASSFRPFSGSDEQFFGPGTRLTVL.

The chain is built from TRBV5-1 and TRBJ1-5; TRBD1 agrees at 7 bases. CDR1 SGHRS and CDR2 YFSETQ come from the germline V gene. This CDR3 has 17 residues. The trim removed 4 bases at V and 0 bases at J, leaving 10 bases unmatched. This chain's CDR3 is CASSLGTEFNSNQPQHF. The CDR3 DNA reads TGCGCCAGCAGCCTCGGGACAGAGTTTAATAGCAATCAGCCCCAGCATTTT.

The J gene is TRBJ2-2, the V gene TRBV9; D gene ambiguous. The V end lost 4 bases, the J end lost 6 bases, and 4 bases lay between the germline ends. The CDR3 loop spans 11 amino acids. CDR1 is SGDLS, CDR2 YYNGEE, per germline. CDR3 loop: CASSSPGELFF. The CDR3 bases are TGTGCCAGCAGCAGCCCCGGGGAGCTGTTTTTT.

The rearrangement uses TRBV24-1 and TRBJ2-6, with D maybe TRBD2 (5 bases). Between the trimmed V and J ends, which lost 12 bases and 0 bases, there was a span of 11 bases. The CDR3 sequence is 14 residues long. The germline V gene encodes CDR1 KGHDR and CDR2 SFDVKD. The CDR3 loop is CASAGDSGANVLTF. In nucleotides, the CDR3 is TGTGCCTCGGCCGGGGACTCTGGGGCCAACGTCCTGACTTTC.

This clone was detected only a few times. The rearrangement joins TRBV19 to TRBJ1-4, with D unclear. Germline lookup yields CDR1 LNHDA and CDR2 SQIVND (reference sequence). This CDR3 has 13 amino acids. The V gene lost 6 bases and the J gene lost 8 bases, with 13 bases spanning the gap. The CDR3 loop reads CASRGLGGEKLFF. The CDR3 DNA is TGTGCCAGTAGAGGGCTGGGTGGCGAAAAACTGTTTTTT.

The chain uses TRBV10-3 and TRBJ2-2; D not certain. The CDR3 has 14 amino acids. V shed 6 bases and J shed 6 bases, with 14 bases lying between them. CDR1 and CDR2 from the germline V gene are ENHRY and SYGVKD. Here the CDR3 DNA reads TGTGCCATCAGCCGCGCAGATGGGCCCGGGGAGCTGTTTTTT. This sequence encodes CAISRADGPGELFF.

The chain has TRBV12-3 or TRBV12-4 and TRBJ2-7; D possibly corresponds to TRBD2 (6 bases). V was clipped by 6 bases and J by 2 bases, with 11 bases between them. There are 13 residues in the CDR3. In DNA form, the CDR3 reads TGTGCCAGCAGGGCCAGACTAGCCTACGAGCAGTACTTC. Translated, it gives CASRARLAYEQYF.

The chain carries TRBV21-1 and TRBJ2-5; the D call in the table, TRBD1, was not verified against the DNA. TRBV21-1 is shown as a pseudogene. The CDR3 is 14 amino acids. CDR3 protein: CASSTGRHRGTQYF. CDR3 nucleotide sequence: TGTGCCAGCAGCACCGGCCGGCACAGGGGTACCCAGTACTTC.